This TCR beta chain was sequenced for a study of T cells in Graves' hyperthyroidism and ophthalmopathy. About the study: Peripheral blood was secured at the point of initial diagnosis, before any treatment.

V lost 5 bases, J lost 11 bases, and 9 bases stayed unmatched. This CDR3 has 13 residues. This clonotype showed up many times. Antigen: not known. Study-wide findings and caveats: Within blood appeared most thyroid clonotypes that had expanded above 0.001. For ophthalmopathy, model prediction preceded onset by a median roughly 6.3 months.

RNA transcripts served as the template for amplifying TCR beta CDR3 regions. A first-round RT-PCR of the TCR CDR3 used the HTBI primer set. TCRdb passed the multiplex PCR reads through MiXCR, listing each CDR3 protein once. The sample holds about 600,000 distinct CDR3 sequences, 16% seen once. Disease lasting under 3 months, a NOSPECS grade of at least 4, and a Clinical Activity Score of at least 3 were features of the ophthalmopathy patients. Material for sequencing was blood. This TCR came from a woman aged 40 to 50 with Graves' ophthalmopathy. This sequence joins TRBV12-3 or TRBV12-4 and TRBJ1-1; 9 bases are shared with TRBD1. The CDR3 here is CASSPGTGIEAFF. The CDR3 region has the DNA TGTGCCAGCAGTCCCGGGACAGGGATTGAGGCTTTCTTT.